The 20 T cell receptor beta chains below all came from one sample that was sequenced in a study of T cell repertoires in cytomegalovirus infection. These TCRs' antigens remain unknown. TCRdb reprocessed the reads with MiXCR, giving one entry per CDR3 protein. The sample shows about 37,000 distinct CDR3 sequences, less than 60% of them seen only once. The sample in question was CD8+ T cells from cultured PBMCs, obtained from culture after CMV antigen stimulation. Every receptor here comes from a human donor in good health (CMV status not recorded). Some clones in this sample may be carry-over from other donors' samples.

The chain joins TRBV7-9 to TRBJ1-6; 7 bases align to TRBD1. The germline gives CDR1 SEHNR, CDR2 FQNEAQ (reference sequence). The CDR3 contains 18 residues. V shed 2 bases and J 5 bases; nucleotides not matched to a gene: 12. CDR3 region: CASSLRGPNSRHNSPLHF. The CDR3 DNA is TGTGCCAGCAGCTTAAGGGGGCCCAATTCTCGACATAATTCACCCCTCCACTTT.

This clonotype was seen a few times. The V call is TRBV4-2, the J call TRBJ2-7; either TRBD1 or TRBD2 may fit D (5 bases each). The V end lost 4 bases, the J end lost 3 bases, and 10 bases lay between the germline ends. The CDR3 is 13 residues long. Per germline, CDR1 LGHNA and CDR2 YNFKEQ. The CDR3 reads CASSLGADYEQYF. The CDR3, as DNA: TGTGCCAGCAGCCTCGGGGCTGACTACGAGCAGTACTTC.

The chain is built from TRBV7-9 and TRBJ2-3; D gene unclear. There are 15 residues in the CDR3. V shed 2 bases and J shed 6 bases, with 15 bases lying between them. Germline lookup yields CDR1 SEHNR and CDR2 FQNEAQ (reference sequence). The CDR3 reads CASSLPEQRTDTQYF. The CDR3, as DNA: TGTGCCAGCAGCTTACCTGAACAGAGAACGGATACGCAGTATTTT.

This chain joins TRBV27 and TRBJ1-2; D gene unclear. This CDR3 is 16 amino acids long. Germline V gives CDR1 MNHEY, CDR2 SMNVEV (reference sequence). Deletions cut 5 bases from V and 3 bases from J, with 19 bases between. In DNA, the CDR3 is TGTGCCAGCAGTCCGGATTCTGCCCCAGCGGACTATGGCTACACCTTC. Translation gives CASSPDSAPADYGYTF.

The chain joins TRBV7-2 to TRBJ2-1, with 7 bases matching TRBD2. The V and J ends lost 3 bases and 2 bases, in that order; junction bases with no gene match: 4. CDR1 and CDR2 (germline): SGHTA, FQGNSA. The CDR3 runs to 15 residues. The CDR3 here is CASSLLAEAYNEQFF. The CDR3 DNA follows: TGTGCCAGCAGCTTGCTAGCGGAGGCCTACAATGAGCAGTTCTTC.

The chain recombines TRBV7-6 with TRBJ1-5; 7 bases are a match to TRBD1. Germline V gene lookup returns CDR1 SGHVS and CDR2 FNYEAQ. This CDR3 has 17 amino acids. The junction had 8 bases not matched to a gene; V was cut back by 0 bases and J by 3 bases. The CDR3 region is CASSLARGTGVNQPQHF. The DNA of the CDR3 is TGTGCCAGCAGCTTAGCAAGGGGTACAGGGGTCAATCAGCCCCAGCATTTT.

J is TRBJ2-5 and V is TRBV7-8; 12 bases are a match to TRBD2. J was trimmed by 5 bases and V by 4 bases; bases with no gene match: 8. The CDR3 has 16 residues. Germline V gives CDR1 SGHVS, CDR2 FQNEAQ. CDR3 DNA: TGTGCCAGCAGCTCCAGGACTAGCGGGAATGTTGAGACCCAGTACTTC. It codes for CASSSRTSGNVETQYF.

The rearrangement joins TRBV6-1 to TRBJ1-5; a weak D match, TRBD1 (5 bases). In germline, CDR1 is MNHNS, CDR2 SASEGT. CDR3 size: 15 residues. Trimming removed 7 bases from V and 4 bases from J, with 17 bases in between. The CDR3 region is CASKQFWGGNQPQHF. The CDR3 coding sequence is TGTGCCAGCAAGCAATTTTGGGGGGGGAATCAGCCCCAGCATTTT.

The rearrangement links TRBV28 to TRBJ2-2; D gene uncertain. The germline gives CDR1 MDHEN, CDR2 SYDVKM. With 7 bases removed from V and 2 bases from J, the gap between germline ends came to 17 bases. The CDR3 contains 16 residues. CDR3 residues: CASNKIMGRNTGELFF. In DNA, the CDR3 is TGTGCCAGCAACAAGATTATGGGCAGAAACACCGGGGAGCTGTTTTTT.

For this clonotype: A read error is likely, as this CDR3 ends without the conserved phenylalanine or tryptophan. The DNA is left out, because the CDR3 cannot be placed on it with certainty; the CDR3 is given as TCRdb lists it. CDR3 region: CASSLLCISTYNEQLL. The chain carries TRBV7-9 and TRBJ2-1. CDR1 and CDR2 (germline): SEHNR, FQNEAQ (reference sequence). Termini included, the CDR3 measures 16 amino acids.

The chain links TRBV6-5 to TRBJ2-1; 12 bases are shared with TRBD2. CDR3 size: 16 residues. Germline V lookup: CDR1 MNHEY, CDR2 SVGAGI. The trim removed 0 bases at V and 3 bases at J, leaving 0 bases unmatched. The CDR3 sequence: CASSYSGLAGYNEQFF. CDR3 nucleotide sequence: TGTGCCAGCAGTTACTCGGGACTAGCGGGCTACAATGAGCAGTTCTTC.

The rearrangement joins TRBV7-3 to TRBJ1-1; 8 bases are a match to TRBD1. The CDR3 totals 15 residues. The trim removed 5 bases at V and 5 bases at J, leaving 10 bases unmatched. Germline loops: CDR1 SGHTA, CDR2 FQGTGA. For the CDR3, the DNA is TGTGCCAGCAGCCCTTCCGACAGGGGTTGGACTGAAGCTTTCTTT. Protein sequence: CASSPSDRGWTEAFF.

This chain connects TRBV25-1 to TRBJ2-6; perhaps TRBD1 as D (6 bases). Germline V gene data show CDR1 as MGHDK and CDR2 as SYGVNS. V was cut by 3 bases and J by 0 bases, with 12 bases left in between. This CDR3 is built from 17 residues. For the CDR3, the DNA is TGTGCCAGCAGTGAGAACAGGGTAGGCTCTGGGGCCAACGTCCTGACTTTC. This codes for CASSENRVGSGANVLTF.

Many counts were recorded for this clonotype. V gene TRBV7-9 combines with J gene TRBJ1-4; D is unresolved. CDR3 length equals 15 residues. V lost 4 bases and J 3 bases, leaving 12 bases between the germline ends. The germline V gene has CDR1 SEHNR and CDR2 FQNEAQ (reference sequence). Here the CDR3 DNA reads TGTGCCAGCAGCTCGAGGCTTCAGTCTAATGAAAAACTGTTTTTT. This sequence encodes CASSSRLQSNEKLFF. The complete variable domain, with remaining parts taken from reference TRBV7-9 and TRBJ1-4, reads DTGVSQNPRHKITKRGQNVTFRCDPISEHNRLYWYRQTLGQGPEFLTYFQNEAQLEKSRLLSDRFSAERPKGSFSTLEIQRTEQGDSAMYLCASSSRLQSNEKLFFGSGTQLSVL.

V gene TRBV12-5 combines with J gene TRBJ1-2; TRBD1 matches 7 bases. The CDR3 extends over 16 amino acids. CDR1 and CDR2 (germline): LGHNT, FRNRAP. The trim removed 3 bases at V and 4 bases at J, leaving 11 bases unmatched. CDR3 DNA: TGTGCTAGTGGTTTCATGGACGTCCCAGGGGGCTATGGCTACACCTTC. Translation gives CASGFMDVPGGYGYTF.

A few counts support this clonotype. This chain joins TRBV7-6 and TRBJ2-6, with 8 bases aligning to TRBD1. The CDR3 has 17 amino acids. The germline V gene has CDR1 SGHVS and CDR2 FNYEAQ. Losses at the gene ends were 1 base for V and 3 bases for J; bases not matched to a gene: 5. This CDR3 is CASSLDSRGLGANVLTF. Written as DNA, the CDR3 is TGTGCCAGCAGCTTAGATAGCAGGGGGCTTGGGGCCAACGTCCTGACTTTC.

The chain links TRBV7-2 to TRBJ1-1, with unresolved D. Germline CDR1 reads SGHTA; CDR2 reads FQGNSA. Trimming pared 3 bases from V and 1 base from J, leaving 6 bases between. This CDR3 is built from 13 residues. CDR3 sequence (DNA): TGTGCCAGCAGCTTCCCCCCGAACACTGAAGCTTTCTTT. This codes for CASSFPPNTEAFF. Full variable domain (remainder filled in from reference TRBV7-2 and TRBJ1-1): GAGVSQSPSNKVTEKGKDVELRCDPISGHTALYWYRQSLGQGLEFLIYFQGNSAPDKSGLPSDRFSAERTGGSVSTLTIQRTQQEDSAVYLCASSFPPNTEAFFGQGTRLTVV.

The rearrangement uses TRBV28 and TRBJ1-5, with 10 nucleotides matching TRBD1. CDR3 length: 15 residues. Trimming at V came to 6 bases and at J to 8 bases, leaving 10 bases not matched to a gene. Germline CDR1 MDHEN, CDR2 SYDVKM. Here the CDR3 DNA reads TGTGCCAGCAGCCTGGGGACAGGGGATTGGGAGCCCCAGCATTTT. Protein: CASSLGTGDWEPQHF.

The rearrangement uses TRBV7-9 and TRBJ2-7, with TRBD1 as a possible D gene (6 bases). V lost 6 bases and J lost 3, with 18 bases in between. This CDR3 comprises 15 residues. Germline-derived CDR1 and CDR2 are SEHNR and FQNEAQ (reference sequence). DNA for the CDR3: TGTGCCAGCAGTGACCGGGACATTGGGAACTACGAGCAGTACTTC. It is translated as CASSDRDIGNYEQYF.

This clonotype turned up a few times. The rearrangement links TRBV7-9 to TRBJ2-7, with D possibly being TRBD1 (5 bases). Germline V gene sequence: CDR1 SEHNR, CDR2 FQNEAQ (reference sequence). This CDR3 region has 18 residues. With 5 bases removed from V and 2 bases from J, the gap between germline ends came to 25 bases. As DNA, the CDR3 is TGTGCCAGCAGCCCCCGAAAAGTAGGATCAGGGTCCCCCTACGAGCAGTACTTC. This codes for CASSPRKVGSGSPYEQYF. Combining the CDR3 with reference TRBV7-9 and TRBJ2-7 gives the whole variable domain DTGVSQNPRHKITKRGQNVTFRCDPISEHNRLYWYRQTLGQGPEFLTYFQNEAQLEKSRLLSDRFSAERPKGSFSTLEIQRTEQGDSAMYLCASSPRKVGSGSPYEQYFGPGTRLTVT.